One TCR beta chain is described in this entry. The antigen this receptor binds is unknown. Without the conserved terminal phenylalanine or tryptophan, this CDR3 likely stems from a read error. According to the germline V gene, CDR1 reads WSHSY and CDR2 reads SAAADI. Counting both end residues, the CDR3 totals 15 amino acids. Kept here is only the CDR3 DNA, which spans 45 bases and is read in frame from base 1. Compared with germline, V lacks 5 bases and J lacks 6 bases; bases without a gene match: 8. Using the deep immunoSEQ assay, multiplex PCR amplified TCR CDR3 regions from genomic DNA. Extracted genomic DNA from each cell subset was spread evenly across all wells of several immunoSEQ 96-well plates, with each plate serving as a replicate. Each replicate PCR for unsorted PBMC received about 310 ng genomic DNA, equal to 30,000 to 35,000 T cell genomes. Genomic DNA from unsorted PBMC was sequenced over ten immunoSEQ deep assay plates. Purified libraries were measured with a Qubit 3.0 fluorometer, size-checked on a Bioanalyzer 2100, and measured again with the KAPA Library Quantification kit. Each immunoSEQ 96-well plate was sequenced on its own single-read 150-cycle Illumina NextSeq 550 flow cell. The authors' analysis ran thus. Because the immunoSEQ output held only junctional sequences and lacked quality scores, the filtering could not match the filtering applied to full-length reads. To assign V/J genes and CDR3, sequences were annotated using PyIR, a Python wrapper for IgBLAST v1.9, with IMGT germline references. Reads with weak V/J assignments (E-value above 1e-6), missing CDR3, stop codons, out-of-frame junctions, or ambiguous translated residues were removed. A V3J clonotype was defined by an identical inferred V gene, J gene, and CDR3 amino acid sequence. The percentage overlap between two repertoires was calculated by dividing the number of shared unique clonotypes by the size of the smaller repertoire. Repertoire richness was assessed with RTK rarefaction, the Chao1 estimator, and Recon v2.1 estimates of unobserved clonotypes. TCRdb stores this immuneACCESS table with in-frame sequences only. Part of the clones is absent; in the studies checked, under half of the shortfall reflects unresolved V genes, and no reason is known for the rest. That table furnishes V, J and clone size, whereas the DNA furnished D and trimming. For this sample there are about 100,000 clones; about 45% appear just once. The ten largest make up roughly 15% of the sample.

Donors were healthy HIV-negative adults with no recently reported acute infections or vaccinations. Every donor was a Caucasian adult residing in Nashville, Tennessee, USA. For unsorted samples, some 100 million PBMCs were counted and genomic DNA was extracted with the QIAamp DNA Blood Mini kit. Blood was obtained by leukapheresis, after which PBMCs were separated by Ficoll-Histopaque density gradient centrifugation and cryopreserved in liquid nitrogen vapor phase. This entry is derived from a study of shared clonotypes between healthy human individuals (dated by TCRdb to 2018 to 2020). In terms of the full investigation: A couple of women and a few men aged 18 to 49 years were included in the cohort. To increase sequencing depth and limit assay-specific biases, different laboratories used diverse techniques to prepare libraries and sequence TCR repertoires. The study deeply sequenced blood TCR repertoires of several healthy adults to estimate repertoire size and the extent of clonotype sharing between individuals. Leukapheresis yielded between about 0.85 and 10 billion PBMCs per donor.

Overall study results and their limits: Sampling was limited to blood, and TCR repertoires in tissue likely differ from TCR repertoires in blood. The genetic and exposure-history diversity represented was limited by the small number of donors. Based on pairwise subsampling, the degree of clonotype sharing among donors was expected to be affected by sequencing depth.

The rearrangement joined TRBV10-2 to TRBJ2-7, with 12 junctional bases fitting TRBD2. The sample consisted of PBMCs. The TCR was taken from a woman in her 40s in good health. Some clones in this sample may be carry-over from other donors' samples. The nucleotide sequence reads TGCGCCAGCAGTCTAGCGGGAGGGCCCGGGGTCGAGCAGTACTAC. Its product reads: CASSLAGGPGVEQYY.